A single sample is the source of the 25 T cell receptor beta chains below, sequenced in a study of T-cell reconstitution after alpha-beta-depleted transplantation in children. During its preparation, the TCRbeta library received unique molecular identifiers. TCRdb re-called the PCR reads through MiXCR, storing one row per CDR3 protein. Among some 300,000 distinct CDR3 sequences, around a tenth were seen once, and the ten largest hold over 6%. This material consisted of PBMCs, taken before TCRalphabeta/CD19-depleted stem cell transplant. The origin of the receptors is a boy under three years old with acute myeloid leukemia, due to receive a stem cell transplant.

A few counts support this clonotype. The chain uses TRBV4-3 and TRBJ1-4; 7 nucleotides line up with TRBD1. V lost 5 bases to trimming and J lost 8 bases; unmatched junction nucleotides: 11. Germline CDR1 reads LGHNA; CDR2 reads YSLEER. CDR3 length: 15 amino acids. The CDR3 region has the DNA TGCGCCAGCAGCGGGAAGGGGGCGCGCTCCGAAAAACTGTTTTTT. Its protein is CASSGKGARSEKLFF.

This clonotype was seen a handful of times. The DNA of the CDR3 is TGTGCCAGTAGTATGACAGACCAAGAGACCCAGTACTTC. This gives the protein CASSMTDQETQYF. The chain combines TRBV19 with TRBJ2-5, with D maybe TRBD1 (5 bases). The CDR3 spans 13 residues. V shed 3 bases and J shed 0 bases, with 5 bases lying between them. CDR1 LNHDA and CDR2 SQIVND come from the germline V gene (reference sequence).

The gene calls are TRBV12-3 or TRBV12-4 and TRBJ2-7; D not certain. Trimming shortened V by 0 bases and J by 2 bases, and 8 bases separated the two germline ends. CDR3 length: 14 amino acids. CDR3 sequence (DNA): TGTGCCAGCAGTTTAGCGATGGCGGCCTACGAGCAGTACTTC. It encodes CASSLAMAAYEQYF.

At least ten counts were recorded for this clonotype. The CDR3: CASSLKGTGGFWGYTF. The DNA for the CDR3 is TGCGCCAGCAGCTTGAAGGGGACAGGGGGCTTTTGGGGCTACACCTTC. The chain combines TRBV5-1 with TRBJ1-2, with 12 positions matching TRBD1. The CDR3 contains 16 residues. Germline loops: CDR1 SGHRS, CDR2 YFSETQ. The V segment lost 1 base and the J segment 8 bases; nucleotides outside the gene matches: 9.

This clonotype was seen at least ten times. The genes are TRBV5-1 and TRBJ1-1; D uncertain. The CDR3 is 16 amino acids. Deletions cut 3 bases from V and 0 bases from J, with 15 bases between. Germline V gene sequence: CDR1 SGHRS, CDR2 YFSETQ. CDR3 sequence (DNA): TGCGCCAGCAGCTCGACTACCGGACGGATGAACACTGAAGCTTTCTTT. Its protein is CASSSTTGRMNTEAFF.

This clonotype was counted at least ten times. The chain combines TRBV20-1 with TRBJ2-5, with a weak D call TRBD2 (7 bases). V was clipped by 3 bases and J by 4 bases, with 12 bases between them. Germline CDR1 and CDR2: DFQATT and SNEGSKA (reference sequence). The CDR3 contains 13 residues. DNA for the CDR3: TGCAGTGCTAGTGGGGGGGCCCCAGAGACCCAGTACTTC. Translation: CSASGGAPETQYF.

This clonotype was counted only a few times. V usage is TRBV20-1 and J usage is TRBJ1-1, with 8 bases that match TRBD1. The ends lost 5 bases at V and 3 bases at J; junction bases unmatched: 5. Germline loops: CDR1 DFQATT, CDR2 SNEGSKA (reference sequence). This CDR3 has 13 residues. In DNA form, the CDR3 reads TGCAGTGCTCTTCAGGACAGGGACACTGAAGCTTTCTTT. It is translated as CSALQDRDTEAFF.

About this clonotype itself: A much larger clone lies a single base off, so this may be a read error. The chain links TRBV5-6 to TRBJ2-7; no clear D. The CDR3 loop spans 13 amino acids. Germline values: CDR1 SGHDT, CDR2 YYEEEE. With 2 bases removed from V and 2 bases from J, the gap between germline ends came to 8 bases. The CDR3 spells CASSLGYAYEQYF. DNA of the CDR3: TGTGCCAGCAGCTTAGGATACGCCTACGAGCAGTACTTC.

V and J are TRBV3-1 and TRBJ2-7, with D perhaps matching TRBD2 (6 bases). The CDR3 sequence is 14 residues long. CDR1 is LGHDT, CDR2 YNNKEL, per germline (reference sequence). V was cut by 2 bases and J by 6 bases, with 14 bases left in between. This CDR3 reads CASSQRRASVEQYF. Here the CDR3 DNA reads TGTGCCAGCAGCCAACGCCGGGCTAGCGTCGAGCAGTACTTC.

This clonotype appeared a few times. This chain joins TRBV7-8 and TRBJ2-2; D is possibly TRBD1 (6 bases). V was trimmed by 5 bases and J by 0 bases, leaving 16 bases between them. Germline lookup yields CDR1 SGHVS and CDR2 FQNEAQ. CDR3 length: 17 amino acids. Here the CDR3 DNA reads TGTGCCAGCAGCCCAACATTAGGGGGTTCGAACACCGGGGAGCTGTTTTTT. Protein sequence: CASSPTLGGSNTGELFF.

This clonotype was recorded at least ten times. V gene TRBV11-2 combines with J gene TRBJ2-3, with a weak D call TRBD1 (5 bases). V lost 5 bases and J 4 bases, leaving 16 bases between the germline ends. The length of the CDR3 is 15 residues. Germline V lookup: CDR1 SGHAT, CDR2 FQNNGV. The CDR3 reads CASSPDPLTADTQYF. The CDR3 DNA sequence: TGTGCCAGCAGCCCCGACCCCTTGACAGCAGATACGCAGTATTTT. Full variable domain (missing parts from reference TRBV11-2 and TRBJ2-3): EAGVAQSPRYKIIEKRQSVAFWCNPISGHATLYWYQQILGQGPKLLIQFQNNGVVDDSQLPKDRFSAERLKGVDSTLKIQPAKLEDSAVYLCASSPDPLTADTQYFGPGTRLTVL.

Worth noting for this clonotype: At one end, the junction sequence differs from germline, possibly due to a read error. The chain uses TRBV28 and TRBJ1-2; D ambiguous. CDR3 size: 11 residues. Germline CDR1 reads MDHEN; CDR2 reads SYDVKM. The CDR3 loop is CTSSSNYGYTF. CDR3 coding DNA: TGTACCAGCAGTAGTAACTATGGCTACACCTTC.

This clonotype was picked up many times. The CDR3 spells CAISESAGSLSNQPQHF. CDR3 nucleotide sequence: TGTGCCATCAGTGAGTCGGCAGGGAGTTTGAGCAATCAGCCCCAGCATTTT. The rearrangement uses TRBV10-3 and TRBJ1-5; tentatively, D is TRBD1 (5 bases). V lost 0 bases, J lost 1 base, and 13 bases lay in between. This CDR3 is built from 17 residues. Germline CDR1 reads ENHRY; CDR2 reads SYGVKD.

This clonotype has ten or more counts. The V call is TRBV11-2, the J call TRBJ1-6; 8 nucleotides line up with TRBD1. The CDR3 length is 14 residues. Germline V lookup: CDR1 SGHAT, CDR2 FQNNGV. The V and J ends lost 1 base and 7 bases, in that order; junction bases with no gene match: 0. CDR3 residues: CASSLAGGNSPLHF. CDR3 bases: TGTGCCAGCAGCTTAGCAGGGGGCAATTCACCCCTCCACTTT.

This clonotype showed up many times. The chain recombines TRBV5-1 with TRBJ2-1; D is possibly TRBD1 or TRBD2 (5 bases each). There are 15 residues in the CDR3. Deletions cut 1 base from V and 9 bases from J, with 17 bases between. CDR1 and CDR2 (germline): SGHRS, YFSETQ. The CDR3 sequence: CASSLWPGDRGEQFF. The CDR3 nucleotides read TGCGCCAGCAGCTTGTGGCCCGGGGATAGGGGTGAGCAGTTCTTC. Complete variable domain (other parts from reference TRBV5-1 and TRBJ2-1): KAGVTQTPRYLIKTRGQQVTLSCSPISGHRSVSWYQQTPGQGLQFLFEYFSETQRNKGNFPGRFSGRQFSNSRSEMNVSTLELGDSALYLCASSLWPGDRGEQFFGPGTRLTVL.

The chain carries TRBV19 and TRBJ2-7, with 10 positions matching TRBD2. V shed 10 bases and J 2 bases; nucleotides not matched to a gene: 8. The length of the CDR3 is 14 residues. Germline CDR1 is LNHDA and CDR2 is SQIVND (reference sequence). CDR3 protein: CATQPGTSAYEQYF. The CDR3 DNA follows: TGTGCCACCCAACCAGGGACTAGCGCCTACGAGCAGTACTTC.

This clonotype was counted ten times or more. This chain uses TRBV7-3 with TRBJ2-5, with 7 bases aligning to TRBD1. The V and J ends lost 5 bases and 5 bases, in that order; junction bases with no gene match: 8. Germline assignment: CDR1 SGHTA and CDR2 FQGTGA. The CDR3 loop spans 14 amino acids. In DNA form, the CDR3 reads TGTGCCAGCAGCCCCTCGACAGGGACGGAGACCCAGTACTTC. It translates to CASSPSTGTETQYF. Full variable domain (outside the CDR3, taken from reference TRBV7-3 and TRBJ2-5): GAGVSQTPSNKVTEKGKYVELRCDPISGHTALYWYRQSLGQGPEFLIYFQGTGAADDSGLPNDRFFAVRPEGSVSTLKIQRTERGDSAVYLCASSPSTGTETQYFGPGTRLLVL.

This clonotype was observed many times. This chain connects TRBV12-3 or TRBV12-4 to TRBJ2-1; 7 bases match TRBD1. J was trimmed by 7 bases and V by 3 bases; bases with no gene match: 9. The CDR3 spans 15 residues. The CDR3 here is CASSFEAQQGNEQFF. The CDR3 DNA is TGTGCCAGCAGTTTCGAAGCGCAACAGGGGAATGAGCAGTTCTTC.

This clonotype was seen repeatedly, ten times or more. The CDR3, as DNA: TGCAGTGCCCTCGGGGTCACCGGGGACGAGCAGTACTTC. It yields the protein CSALGVTGDEQYF. The chain is built from TRBV20-1 and TRBJ2-7; D is perhaps TRBD2 (5 bases). V gave up 6 bases and J gave up 5 bases, with 17 bases separating them. Germline V gene data show CDR1 as DFQATT and CDR2 as SNEGSKA (reference sequence). The CDR3 runs 13 residues.

The sample holds many counts of this clonotype. V usage is TRBV28 and J usage is TRBJ2-7; TRBD2 matches at 9 bases. The CDR3 covers 15 residues. Germline loops: CDR1 MDHEN, CDR2 SYDVKM. V lost 6 bases to trimming and J lost 0 bases; unmatched junction nucleotides: 6. CDR3 DNA sequence: TGTGCCAGCAGGTACAATAGCGGGAGCTCCTACGAGCAGTACTTC. Its translation is CASRYNSGSSYEQYF.

This clonotype has ten or more counts. The chain has TRBV12-3 or TRBV12-4 and TRBJ2-3; tentative D call: TRBD2 (7 bases). The V end lost 3 bases, the J end lost 4 bases, and 11 bases lay between the germline ends. There are 14 residues in the CDR3. CDR3 DNA: TGTGCCAGCAGTTTTCGGCGGGGGCCAGATACGCAGTATTTT. This codes for CASSFRRGPDTQYF.

This clonotype was counted ten times or more. This chain joins TRBV11-2 and TRBJ1-3; D is unresolved. CDR1 SGHAT and CDR2 FQNNGV come from the germline V gene. The V end was cut by 1 base, the J end by 0 bases, with 7 bases between. The CDR3 covers 15 residues. The CDR3 loop is CASSLVGPSGNTIYF. Here the CDR3 DNA reads TGTGCCAGCAGCTTAGTGGGCCCCTCTGGAAACACCATATATTTT.

This clonotype has just a few counts. V usage is TRBV12-3 or TRBV12-4 and J usage is TRBJ2-4; D is undetermined. The CDR3 covers 15 residues. Trimming took off 5 bases at V and 6 bases at J, with 17 bases between the two ends. The CDR3 region is CASSTQPHSSNIQYF. As DNA, the CDR3 is TGTGCCAGCAGTACCCAGCCCCACAGCTCAAACATTCAGTACTTC.

This clonotype has a handful of counts. The V and J genes are TRBV10-3 and TRBJ2-6; weak D call: TRBD1 (6 bases). Germline V gene lookup returns CDR1 ENHRY and CDR2 SYGVKD. V lost 5 bases and J 0 bases, leaving 8 bases between the germline ends. CDR3 length equals 15 residues. The CDR3 sequence: CAISQQGSGANVLTF. As DNA, the CDR3 is TGTGCCATCAGTCAACAGGGCTCTGGGGCCAACGTCCTGACTTTC.

This clonotype was picked up many times. The rearrangement links TRBV5-6 to TRBJ2-4; 7 bases map to TRBD1. V dropped 0 bases and J dropped 3; count of bases not matched to a gene: 6. CDR1 is SGHDT and CDR2 is YYEEEE in the germline V gene. CDR3 length: 16 amino acids. CDR3 region: CASSLELQGRKNIQYF. DNA of the CDR3: TGTGCCAGCAGCTTGGAGTTACAGGGGCGCAAAAACATTCAGTACTTC.